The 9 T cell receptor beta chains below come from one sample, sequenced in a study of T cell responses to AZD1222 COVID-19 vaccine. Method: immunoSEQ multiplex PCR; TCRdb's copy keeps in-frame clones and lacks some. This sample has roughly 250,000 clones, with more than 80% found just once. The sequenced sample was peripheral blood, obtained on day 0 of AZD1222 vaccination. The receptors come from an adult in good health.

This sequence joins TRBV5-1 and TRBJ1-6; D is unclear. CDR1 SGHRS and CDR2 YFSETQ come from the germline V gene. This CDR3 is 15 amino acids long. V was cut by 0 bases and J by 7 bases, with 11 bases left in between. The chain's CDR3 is CASSLDGGRNSPLHF. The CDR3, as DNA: TGCGCCAGCAGCTTGGATGGTGGGCGGAATTCACCCCTCCACTTT.

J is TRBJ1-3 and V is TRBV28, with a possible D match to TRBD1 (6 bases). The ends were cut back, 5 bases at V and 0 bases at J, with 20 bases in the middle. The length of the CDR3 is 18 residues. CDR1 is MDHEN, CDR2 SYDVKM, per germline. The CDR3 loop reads CASSPRDKNAFSGNTIYF. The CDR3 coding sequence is TGTGCCAGCAGTCCCCGGGACAAAAACGCATTCTCTGGAAACACCATATATTTT.

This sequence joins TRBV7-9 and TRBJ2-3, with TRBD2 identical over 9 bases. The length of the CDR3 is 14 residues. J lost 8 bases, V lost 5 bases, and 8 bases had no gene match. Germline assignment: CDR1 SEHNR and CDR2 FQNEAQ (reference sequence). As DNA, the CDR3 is TGTGCCAGCAGCACTGTAGCGGGAGTAGGTACGCAGTATTTT. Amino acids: CASSTVAGVGTQYF.

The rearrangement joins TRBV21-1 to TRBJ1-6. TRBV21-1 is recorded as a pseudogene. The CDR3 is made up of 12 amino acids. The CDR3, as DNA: TGTGCCAGCGACGGCGATAATTCACCCCTCCACTTT. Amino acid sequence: CASDGDNSPLHF.

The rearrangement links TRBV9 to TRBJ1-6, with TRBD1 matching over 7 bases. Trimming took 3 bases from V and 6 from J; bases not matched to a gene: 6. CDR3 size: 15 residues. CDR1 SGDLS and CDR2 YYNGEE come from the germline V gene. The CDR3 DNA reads TGTGCCAGCAGCGCCCAACAGGGGATTAATTCACCCCTCCACTTT. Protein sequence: CASSAQQGINSPLHF. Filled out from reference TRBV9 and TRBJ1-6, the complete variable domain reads DSGVTQTPKHLITATGQRVTLRCSPRSGDLSVYWYQQSLDQGLQFLIQYYNGEERAKGNILERFSAQQFPDLHSELNLSSLELGDSALYFCASSAQQGINSPLHFGNGTRLTVT.

The CDR3 protein is CASSLKRGSTDTQYF. DNA for the CDR3: TGTGCCAGCAGTTTAAAGCGGGGAAGCACAGATACGCAGTATTTT. The chain employs TRBV27 and TRBJ2-3; 7 bases fit TRBD2. The CDR3 is made up of 15 amino acids. CDR1 is MNHEY, CDR2 SMNVEV, per germline (reference sequence). J gave up 0 bases and V 2 bases, and 2 bases lay outside the gene matches.

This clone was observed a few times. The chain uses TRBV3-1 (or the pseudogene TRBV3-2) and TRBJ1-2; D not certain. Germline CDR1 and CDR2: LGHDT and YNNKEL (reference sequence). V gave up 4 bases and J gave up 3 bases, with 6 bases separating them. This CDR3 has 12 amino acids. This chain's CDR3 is CASSRQHYGYTF. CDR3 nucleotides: TGTGCCAGCAGCCGGCAGCACTATGGCTACACCTTC.

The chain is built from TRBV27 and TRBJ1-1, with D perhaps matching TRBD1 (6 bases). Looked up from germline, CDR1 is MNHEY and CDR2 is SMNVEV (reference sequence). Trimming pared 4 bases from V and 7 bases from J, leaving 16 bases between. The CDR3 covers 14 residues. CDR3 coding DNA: TGTGCCAGCAGTTCCGGACAGCCACTCTATGAAGCTTTCTTT. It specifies CASSSGQPLYEAFF.

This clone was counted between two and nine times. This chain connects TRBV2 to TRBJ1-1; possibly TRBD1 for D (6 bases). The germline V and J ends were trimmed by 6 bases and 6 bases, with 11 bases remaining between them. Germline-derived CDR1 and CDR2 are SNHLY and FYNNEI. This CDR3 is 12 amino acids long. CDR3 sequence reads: CASSTGIAEAFF. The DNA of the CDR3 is TGTGCCAGCAGCACAGGGATCGCTGAAGCTTTCTTT.